The next 30 T cell receptor beta chains were all read from a single sample in a study of T cells in Graves' hyperthyroidism and ophthalmopathy. Amplification of TCR beta CDR3 regions was performed using RNA transcripts as template. The HTBI set primed first-round TCR CDR3 RT-PCR. TCRdb itself ran the multiplex PCR reads through MiXCR, one entry per CDR3 protein. The sample holds 350,000 to 400,000 distinct CDR3 sequences, 19% seen once. The sequencing sample was made of blood. The origin of the receptors is a woman under 30 with Graves' hyperthyroidism.

This clonotype was found many times. DNA of the CDR3: TGTGCCAGCAGCCCAAAGGTTGCCTACCTCAATCAGCCCCAGCATTTT. Protein: CASSPKVAYLNQPQHF. This chain links TRBV28 with TRBJ1-5, with D unclear. Germline loops: CDR1 MDHEN, CDR2 SYDVKM. Trimming pared 6 bases from V and 3 bases from J, leaving 18 bases between. The CDR3 extends over 16 amino acids. The whole variable domain, filled in from reference TRBV28 and TRBJ1-5, reads DVKVTQSSRYLVKRTGEKVFLECVQDMDHENMFWYRQDPGLGLRLIYFSYDVKMKEKGDIPEGYSVSREKKERFSLILESASTNQTSMYLCASSPKVAYLNQPQHFGDGTRLSIL.

This clonotype was detected many times. The chain couples TRBV6-1 to TRBJ2-5, with 8 bases lining up with TRBD1. J gave up 5 bases and V 6 bases, and 8 bases lay outside the gene matches. CDR1 is MNHNS, CDR2 SASEGT, per germline. The CDR3 is 14 residues long. The CDR3 region is CASSGAGGLETQYF. The CDR3, as DNA: TGTGCCAGCAGCGGGGCAGGGGGCTTGGAGACCCAGTACTTC.

This clonotype appeared many times. The chain employs TRBV12-3 or TRBV12-4 and TRBJ2-7; 7 bases map to TRBD1. This CDR3 has 15 amino acids. With 2 bases clipped from V and 2 bases from J, the junction kept 6 bases outside the gene matches. The CDR3 spells CASSLRAGGTYEQYF. The CDR3 DNA reads TGTGCCAGCAGTTTACGGGCAGGGGGTACCTACGAGCAGTACTTC.

Ten or more counts support this clonotype. The genes are TRBV6-5 and TRBJ1-1; no clear D gene. The CDR3 extends over 13 amino acids. Germline CDR1 reads MNHEY; CDR2 reads SVGAGI. The germline V and J ends were trimmed by 6 bases and 7 bases, with 15 bases remaining between them. The CDR3 spells CASRSRPGLEAFF. The CDR3 DNA reads TGTGCCAGCAGATCCCGCCCGGGTCTTGAAGCTTTCTTT.

This clonotype was detected ten times or more. V usage is TRBV16 and J usage is TRBJ2-4; D remains unclear. Trimming cost V 1 base and J 7 bases, with 14 bases left between them. The CDR3 loop spans 15 amino acids. CDR1 and CDR2 (germline): KGHSY, FQNENV. CDR3 in amino acids: CASSQFFAHDNIQYF. The CDR3 DNA follows: TGTGCCAGCAGCCAATTCTTTGCCCACGATAACATTCAGTACTTC.

This clonotype was observed at least ten times. The chain is built from TRBV5-4 and TRBJ2-2; D is undetermined. CDR3 length: 15 amino acids. Per germline, CDR1 SGHNT and CDR2 YYREEE (reference sequence). The V gene lost 4 bases and the J gene lost 5 bases, with 15 bases spanning the gap. The CDR3 loop reads CASSPQVQATGELFF. Here the CDR3 DNA reads TGTGCCAGCAGCCCCCAGGTGCAGGCAACCGGGGAGCTGTTTTTT.

This clonotype was seen ten or more times. The chain employs TRBV4-1 and TRBJ1-5, with TRBD1 matching 9 bases. CDR3 length equals 17 residues. The germline V gene has CDR1 MGHRA and CDR2 YSYEKL. Trimming took 2 bases from V and 4 from J; bases not matched to a gene: 9. CDR3 loop: CASSQPGQGILNQPQHF. In DNA, the CDR3 is TGCGCCAGCAGCCAACCGGGACAGGGAATTTTGAATCAGCCCCAGCATTTT.

The chain carries TRBV20-1 and TRBJ1-2; D unresolved. Between the trimmed V and J ends, which lost 0 bases and 2 bases, there was a span of 13 bases. The germline CDR1 and CDR2 sequences are DFQATT and SNEGSKA (reference sequence). The CDR3 sequence is 15 residues long. The CDR3 sequence is CSARDPPGGNYGYTF. The CDR3 DNA sequence: TGCAGTGCTAGAGATCCCCCCGGAGGAAACTATGGCTACACCTTC.

This clonotype has ten or more counts. V usage is TRBV4-1 and J usage is TRBJ2-7, with TRBD2 as a possible D gene (6 bases). The ends were cut back, 4 bases at V and 7 bases at J, with 14 bases in the middle. CDR1 MGHRA and CDR2 YSYEKL come from the germline V gene. CDR3 size: 13 residues. CDR3 amino acids: CASSRLRLEEQYF. The DNA of the CDR3 is TGCGCCAGCAGCCGACTTAGACTAGAAGAGCAGTACTTC.

This clonotype was seen repeatedly, ten times or more. The CDR3 DNA is TGTGCCAGCAGTGAATTGGGGCGGGCGCGGGGAGAGACCCAGTACTTC. Translated, it gives CASSELGRARGETQYF. The chain is built from TRBV2 and TRBJ2-5; D possibly corresponds to TRBD2 (6 bases). The V and J ends lost 2 bases and 4 bases respectively, with 17 bases between them. This CDR3 spans 16 amino acids. Germline CDR1 SNHLY, CDR2 FYNNEI.

This clonotype occurred many times. The V call is TRBV18, the J call TRBJ1-5; 7 nucleotides agree with TRBD1. The germline gives CDR1 KGHSH, CDR2 LQKENI. This CDR3 has 17 residues. V shed 5 bases, J shed 2 bases, and the junction held 12 bases outside the gene matches. In DNA form, the CDR3 reads TGTGCCAGCTCATACGACGCTATTGGACAGGGCAATCAGCCCCAGCATTTT. This codes for CASSYDAIGQGNQPQHF.

The chain has TRBV15 and TRBJ1-1; D is uncertain. The germline gives CDR1 LNHNV, CDR2 YYDKDF (reference sequence). CDR3 length: 16 amino acids. V was shortened by 0 bases and J by 0 bases, with 11 bases between the two germline ends. The CDR3 loop is CATSRDWPAVNTEAFF. The CDR3 bases are TGTGCCACCAGCAGAGATTGGCCCGCTGTGAACACTGAAGCTTTCTTT.

This chain connects TRBV28 to TRBJ2-7; TRBD1 matches 8 bases. Germline-derived CDR1 and CDR2 are MDHEN and SYDVKM. V lost 3 bases to trimming and J lost 2 bases; unmatched junction nucleotides: 3. This CDR3 comprises 14 residues. The CDR3 sequence: CASSFDRGAYEQYF. The CDR3 DNA reads as TGTGCCAGCAGTTTCGACAGGGGAGCCTACGAGCAGTACTTC. Drawing the rest from reference TRBV28 and TRBJ2-7, the complete variable domain is DVKVTQSSRYLVKRTGEKVFLECVQDMDHENMFWYRQDPGLGLRLIYFSYDVKMKEKGDIPEGYSVSREKKERFSLILESASTNQTSMYLCASSFDRGAYEQYFGPGTRLTVT.

J is TRBJ2-5 and V is TRBV19, with 8 bases identical to TRBD2. CDR1 and CDR2 (germline): LNHDA, SQIVND (reference sequence). The length of the CDR3 is 16 residues. V lost 5 bases to trimming and J lost 2 bases; unmatched junction nucleotides: 10. The CDR3: CASSDPYVAGQETQYF. For the CDR3, the DNA is TGTGCCAGTAGTGACCCATACGTAGCGGGGCAAGAGACCCAGTACTTC.

This clonotype was detected a few times. This chain links TRBV7-9 with TRBJ1-1; 8 bases match TRBD1. Germline V CDR1 and CDR2: SEHNR, FQNEAQ (reference sequence). J gave up 3 bases and V 1 base, and 4 bases lay outside the gene matches. The CDR3 consists of 15 residues. CDR3: CASSLGDRFDTEAFF. In DNA, the CDR3 is TGTGCCAGCAGCTTAGGGGACAGGTTTGACACTGAAGCTTTCTTT.

This clonotype was found many times. This rearrangement joins TRBV6-2 or TRBV6-3 to TRBJ1-1; D is possibly TRBD1 (6 bases). V was pared by 4 bases and J by 7 bases, with 19 bases between. CDR1 is MNHEY and CDR2 is SVGEGT in the germline V gene. The CDR3 is 15 residues long. CDR3 protein: CASSSRGRPAYEAFF. The CDR3 DNA follows: TGTGCCAGCAGTTCCAGGGGCCGCCCAGCTTATGAAGCTTTCTTT.

The chain employs TRBV6-2 or TRBV6-3 and TRBJ1-5; 7 bases match TRBD1. Germline trimming cut 8 bases from V and 7 bases from J; bases unmatched to any gene: 11. Per the germline V gene, CDR1 is MNHEY and CDR2 is SVGEGT. The CDR3 extends over 14 amino acids. In DNA form, the CDR3 reads TGTGCCAGCCGTACAGGGGCCGGAGGACAGCCCCAGCATTTT. Translation: CASRTGAGGQPQHF.

This chain connects TRBV25-1 to TRBJ2-7; TRBD2 matches at 7 bases. The CDR3 is 14 amino acids. From germline, CDR1 is MGHDK and CDR2 SYGVNS. V lost 6 bases to trimming and J lost 5 bases; unmatched junction nucleotides: 10. CDR3 nucleotides: TGTGCCAGCAGGGGGGTAGGAGCGGGGAACGAGCAGTACTTC. Translating it yields CASRGVGAGNEQYF.

Regarding this clonotype: A single base separates this from a much larger clone, so it may be a read error. The gene calls are TRBV6-1 and TRBJ2-5, with 7 positions matching TRBD2. Germline V gives CDR1 MNHNS, CDR2 SASEGT. The CDR3 is 14 residues long. The ends lost 7 bases at V and 5 bases at J; junction bases unmatched: 10. CDR3 nucleotides: TGTGCCAGCAATCCCCGGGGACTAACGGAGACCCAGTACTTC. It codes for CASNPRGLTETQYF.

In its sample, this clonotype was seen many times. V is TRBV10-3 and J is TRBJ2-7; D gene unclear. The CDR3 sequence is 15 residues long. Germline CDR1 ENHRY, CDR2 SYGVKD. Trimming cost V 2 bases and J 1 base, with 12 bases left between them. As DNA, the CDR3 is TGTGCCATCAGTGAGGGAGTTGCGAGATCCTACGAGCAGTACTTC. Protein product: CAISEGVARSYEQYF.

The rearrangement uses TRBV12-3 or TRBV12-4 and TRBJ2-7, with TRBD1 matching 9 bases. The V segment lost 7 bases and the J segment 6 bases; nucleotides outside the gene matches: 19. CDR3 length: 17 residues. In nucleotides, the CDR3 is TGTGCCAGCACCACTTTGGTCAATCCGGGACAGGGAATCGAGCAGTACTTC. Translation: CASTTLVNPGQGIEQYF.

This clonotype has at least ten counts. The chain links TRBV7-8 to TRBJ2-7; 8 bases map to TRBD1. Germline V gene lookup returns CDR1 SGHVS and CDR2 FQNEAQ. V lost 5 bases and J lost 2; bases outside the gene matches: 8. CDR3 length: 15 residues. For the CDR3, the DNA is TGTGCCAGCAGCCCCGACAGGGGCCCAACCTACGAGCAGTACTTC. It translates to CASSPDRGPTYEQYF.

This clonotype was seen many times. The chain is built from TRBV2 and TRBJ1-1, with unresolved D. Germline V lookup: CDR1 SNHLY, CDR2 FYNNEI. The CDR3 is made up of 13 amino acids. Trimming shortened V by 8 bases and J by 0 bases, and 10 bases separated the two germline ends. CDR3 DNA: TGTGCCAGCCTAGGCGGTTTGAACACTGAAGCTTTCTTT. This gives the protein CASLGGLNTEAFF.

V and J are TRBV3-1 and TRBJ2-5; D possibly corresponds to TRBD1 (6 bases). CDR1 is LGHDT and CDR2 is YNNKEL in the germline V gene (reference sequence). The CDR3 totals 13 residues. Trimming cost V 3 bases and J 7 bases, with 12 bases left between them. This CDR3 is CASSQNREGTQYF. The CDR3 nucleotides read TGTGCCAGCAGCCAGAACAGGGAAGGGACCCAGTACTTC.

The chain recombines TRBV6-2 or TRBV6-3 with TRBJ2-7; TRBD1 matches 10 bases. The junction had 11 bases not matched to a gene; V was cut back by 4 bases and J by 5 bases. The CDR3 is 16 residues long. Germline CDR1 and CDR2: MNHEY and SVGEGT. CDR3 residues: CASSSRDRGTRNEQYF. The CDR3 DNA follows: TGTGCCAGCAGTTCCCGGGACAGGGGTACGAGAAACGAGCAGTACTTC.

This clonotype was found a few times. The chain uses TRBV7-3 and TRBJ1-5; D is ambiguous. V lost 1 base, J lost 9 bases, and 10 bases lay in between. This CDR3 is 13 amino acids long. CDR1 is SGHTA and CDR2 is FQGTGA in the germline V gene. CDR3 in DNA: TGTGCCAGCAGCTTAAACTCCCGTGGGCCCCAGCATTTT. Encoded protein: CASSLNSRGPQHF.

This clonotype was recorded at least ten times. This chain connects TRBV6-5 to TRBJ2-7; D remains unclear. The V gene lost 7 bases and the J gene lost 1 base, with 11 bases spanning the gap. Germline CDR1 reads MNHEY; CDR2 reads SVGAGI. The CDR3 contains 13 residues. The CDR3 bases are TGTGCCAGCACCCGCAAGGAGTCCTACGAGCAGTACTTC. It translates to CASTRKESYEQYF.

This clonotype was detected many times. The chain couples TRBV6-1 to TRBJ2-7, with TRBD2 as a possible D gene (6 bases). Trimming removed 5 bases from V and 2 bases from J, with 10 bases in between. Germline V gives CDR1 MNHNS, CDR2 SASEGT. CDR3 size: 13 residues. CDR3 amino acids: CASSRGVAYEQYV. The CDR3 coding sequence is TGTGCCAGCAGTCGCGGGGTAGCCTACGAGCAGTACGTC.

This clonotype was observed many times. V usage is TRBV19 and J usage is TRBJ1-1, with 9 nucleotides matching TRBD1. The V gene end was trimmed by 3 bases and the J gene end by 3 bases; junction bases not matched to a gene: 5. In germline, CDR1 is LNHDA, CDR2 SQIVND (reference sequence). The CDR3 length is 15 residues. The CDR3 DNA is TGTGCCAGTAGTATGGGACAGGGAAGGGACACTGAAGCTTTCTTT. Protein: CASSMGQGRDTEAFF. The variable domain in full, completed from reference TRBV19 and TRBJ1-1, reads DGGITQSPKYLFRKEGQNVTLSCEQNLNHDAMYWYRQDPGQGLRLIYYSQIVNDFQKGDIAEGYSVSREKKESFPLTVTSAQKNPTAFYLCASSMGQGRDTEAFFGQGTRLTVV.

The table lists this clonotype with many counts. The chain links TRBV6-5 to TRBJ1-3, with D unclear. Per the germline V gene, CDR1 is MNHEY and CDR2 is SVGAGI. With 10 bases removed from V and 0 bases from J, the gap between germline ends came to 13 bases. The CDR3 totals 14 residues. The DNA of the CDR3 is TGTGCCACTCAACGGATATTCTCTGGAAACACCATATATTTT. This sequence encodes CATQRIFSGNTIYF.